This T cell receptor beta chain was found in a study of cytotoxic CD8 clonotypes in ibrutinib-treated CLL. Looking at the study overall: Patient counts were roughly 10 relapsed/refractory, some 14 treatment-naive and under 18 IGHV unmutated. Response was recorded as partial in 24 patients and complete in 2; at median about 6 years, approximately 14 remained remitted and about twelve had progressed. An average of 255,043 productive templates and 80,000 to 95,000 productive rearrangements was obtained per sample.

TCRdb keeps only in-frame clones here, not all; method: immunoSEQ multiplex PCR. There are about 140,000 clones in the sample; roughly 80% occur only once, and approximately 28% lies in the top ten. With regard to this clone: The antigen remains undetermined.

From germline, CDR1 is SGHTA and CDR2 FQGNSA. With 5 bases removed from V and 1 base from J, the gap between germline ends came to 8 bases. The CDR3 is made up of 13 amino acids. The study, taken as a whole, reports: Measured clonality at baseline was greater than in age-matched healthy donors and tracked with circulating CD8+ T-cell counts.

The input for sequencing was PBMCs, taken after 12 months of ibrutinib treatment. The V call is TRBV7-2, the J call TRBJ1-1, with D possibly matching TRBD1 (5 bases). The receptor was isolated from a human donor with chronic lymphocytic leukemia. In nucleotides, the CDR3 is TGTGCCAGCAGCCCTGGACAGAACACTGAAGCTTTCTTT. It translates to CASSPGQNTEAFF. Full variable domain (outside the CDR3, taken from reference TRBV7-2 and TRBJ1-1): GAGVSQSPSNKVTEKGKDVELRCDPISGHTALYWYRQSLGQGLEFLIYFQGNSAPDKSGLPSDRFSAERTGGSVSTLTIQRTQQEDSAVYLCASSPGQNTEAFFGQGTRLTVV.